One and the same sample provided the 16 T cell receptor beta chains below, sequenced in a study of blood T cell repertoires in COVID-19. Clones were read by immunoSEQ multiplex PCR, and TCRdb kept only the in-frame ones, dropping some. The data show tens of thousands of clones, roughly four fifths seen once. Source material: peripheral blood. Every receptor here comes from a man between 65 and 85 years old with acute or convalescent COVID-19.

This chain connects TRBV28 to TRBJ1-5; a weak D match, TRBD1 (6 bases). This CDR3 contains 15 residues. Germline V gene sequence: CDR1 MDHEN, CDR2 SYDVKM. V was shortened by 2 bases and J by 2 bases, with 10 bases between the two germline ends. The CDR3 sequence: CASSLIQGGNQPQHF. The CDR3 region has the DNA TGTGCCAGCAGTTTAATACAGGGCGGCAATCAGCCCCAGCATTTT. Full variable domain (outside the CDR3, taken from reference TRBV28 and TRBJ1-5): DVKVTQSSRYLVKRTGEKVFLECVQDMDHENMFWYRQDPGLGLRLIYFSYDVKMKEKGDIPEGYSVSREKKERFSLILESASTNQTSMYLCASSLIQGGNQPQHFGDGTRLSIL.

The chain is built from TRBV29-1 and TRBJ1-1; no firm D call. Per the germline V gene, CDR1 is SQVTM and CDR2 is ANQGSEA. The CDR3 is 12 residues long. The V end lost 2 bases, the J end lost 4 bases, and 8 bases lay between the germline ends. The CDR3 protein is CSVESEGTEAFF. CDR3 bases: TGCAGCGTTGAAAGCGAGGGCACTGAAGCTTTCTTT.

The CDR3 spells CASSSPGTGGRETQYF. The CDR3 DNA reads TGTGCCAGCAGTTCTCCCGGGACAGGGGGCAGGGAGACCCAGTACTTC. The chain combines TRBV6-5 with TRBJ2-5; 12 bases are shared with TRBD1. The germline gives CDR1 MNHEY, CDR2 SVGAGI. The CDR3 is 16 amino acids. V shed 4 bases, J shed 5 bases, and the junction held 8 bases outside the gene matches.

CDR3: CASSAQGIEQFF. CDR3 in DNA: TGTGCCAGCAGCGCCCAGGGGATTGAGCAGTTCTTC. This chain joins TRBV11-2 and TRBJ2-1; D perhaps matches TRBD1 (6 bases). V was cut by 5 bases and J by 9 bases, with 11 bases left in between. Germline lookup yields CDR1 SGHAT and CDR2 FQNNGV. This CDR3 region has 12 residues.

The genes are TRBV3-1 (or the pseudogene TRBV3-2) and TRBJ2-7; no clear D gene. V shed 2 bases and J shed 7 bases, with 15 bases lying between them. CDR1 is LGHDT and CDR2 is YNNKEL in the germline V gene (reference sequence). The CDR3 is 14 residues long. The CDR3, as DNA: TGTGCCAGCAGCCAAAATATGATGAAGAGGGAGCAGTACTTC. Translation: CASSQNMMKREQYF.

CDR3 in DNA: TGTGCCAGCAGCCGTGGACTAGCGGGGGTGGGGACCCAGTACTTC. Its protein is CASSRGLAGVGTQYF. V and J are TRBV6-5 and TRBJ2-5; 13 bases agree with TRBD2. V gave up 6 bases and J gave up 7 bases; unmatched junction bases: 8. Germline V gives CDR1 MNHEY, CDR2 SVGAGI. This CDR3 is built from 15 residues.

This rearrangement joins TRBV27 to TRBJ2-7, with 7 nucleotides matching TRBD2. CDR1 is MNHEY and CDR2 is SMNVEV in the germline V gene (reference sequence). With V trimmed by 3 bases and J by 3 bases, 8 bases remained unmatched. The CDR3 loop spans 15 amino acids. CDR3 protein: CASSFGWAGDYEQYF. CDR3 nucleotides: TGTGCCAGCAGTTTTGGGTGGGCGGGAGACTACGAGCAGTACTTC.

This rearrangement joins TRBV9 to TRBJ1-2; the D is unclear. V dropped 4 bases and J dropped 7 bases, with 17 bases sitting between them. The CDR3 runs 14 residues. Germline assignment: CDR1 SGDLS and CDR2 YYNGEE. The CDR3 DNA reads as TGTGCCAGCAGCCCCCGGGAGGGCTTCAGTGGCTACACCTTC. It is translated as CASSPREGFSGYTF.

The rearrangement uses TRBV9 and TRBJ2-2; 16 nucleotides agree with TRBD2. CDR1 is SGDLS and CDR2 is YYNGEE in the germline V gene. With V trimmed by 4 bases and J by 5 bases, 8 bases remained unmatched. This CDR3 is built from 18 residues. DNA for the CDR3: TGTGCCAGCAGCACTACCCCGGGACTAGCGGGAGGGACCGGGGAGCTGTTTTTT. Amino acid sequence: CASSTTPGLAGGTGELFF.

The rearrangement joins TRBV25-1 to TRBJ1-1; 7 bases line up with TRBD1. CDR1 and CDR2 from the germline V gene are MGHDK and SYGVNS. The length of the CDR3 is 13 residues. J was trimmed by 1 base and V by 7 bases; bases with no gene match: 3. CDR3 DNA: TGTGCCAGCACCACAGGGGCGAACACTGAAGCTTTCTTT. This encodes CASTTGANTEAFF.

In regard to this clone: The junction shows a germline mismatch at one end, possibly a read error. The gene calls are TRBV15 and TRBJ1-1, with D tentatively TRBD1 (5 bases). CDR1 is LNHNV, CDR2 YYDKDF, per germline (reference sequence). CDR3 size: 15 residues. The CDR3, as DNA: TGTGCCACCAGCAGAGATAGGGGACTGAACGCTGAAGCTTTCTTT. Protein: CATSRDRGLNAEAFF.

The CDR3 here is CASSQGTGANQPQHF. The CDR3 DNA reads as TGTGCCAGCAGTCAAGGGACAGGGGCTAATCAGCCCCAGCATTTT. The chain employs TRBV27 and TRBJ1-5; 10 bases fit TRBD1. Germline CDR1 is MNHEY and CDR2 is SMNVEV (reference sequence). This CDR3 region has 15 residues. After removal of 5 bases from V and 4 bases from J, the junction contained 5 bases not matched to a gene.

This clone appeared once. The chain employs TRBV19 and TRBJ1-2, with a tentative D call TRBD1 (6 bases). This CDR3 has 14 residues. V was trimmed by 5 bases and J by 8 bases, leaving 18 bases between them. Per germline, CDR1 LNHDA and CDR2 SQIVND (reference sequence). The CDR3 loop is CASSLGSRGQGYTF. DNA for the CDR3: TGTGCCAGTAGTTTGGGATCCAGGGGCCAGGGCTACACCTTC.

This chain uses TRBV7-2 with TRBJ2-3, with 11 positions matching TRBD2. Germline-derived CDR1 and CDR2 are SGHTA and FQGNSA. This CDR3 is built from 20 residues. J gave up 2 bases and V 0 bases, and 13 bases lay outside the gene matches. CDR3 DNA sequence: TGTGCCAGCAGCTTAGCCCCTCTAGCGGGAGGATCGGGGTACACAGATACGCAGTATTTT. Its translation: CASSLAPLAGGSGYTDTQYF.

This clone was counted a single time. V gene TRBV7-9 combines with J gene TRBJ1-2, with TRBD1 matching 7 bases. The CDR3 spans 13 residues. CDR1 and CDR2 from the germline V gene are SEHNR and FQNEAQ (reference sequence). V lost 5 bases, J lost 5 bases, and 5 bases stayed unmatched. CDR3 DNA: TGTGCCAGCAGCCGGGACAGAGTATATGGCTACACCTTC. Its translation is CASSRDRVYGYTF.

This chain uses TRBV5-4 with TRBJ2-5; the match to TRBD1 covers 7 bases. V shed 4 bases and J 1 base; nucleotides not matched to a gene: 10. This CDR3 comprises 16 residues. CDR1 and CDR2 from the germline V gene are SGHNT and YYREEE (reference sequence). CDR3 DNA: TGTGCCAGCAGCACCGGGACAGCCCGTCTCCAAGAGACCCAGTACTTC. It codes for CASSTGTARLQETQYF. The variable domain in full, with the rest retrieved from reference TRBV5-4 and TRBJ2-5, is ETGVTQSPTHLIKTRGQQVTLRCSSQSGHNTVSWYQQALGQGPQFIFQYYREEENGRGNFPPRFSGLQFPNYSSELNVNALELDDSALYLCASSTGTARLQETQYFGPGTRLLVL.